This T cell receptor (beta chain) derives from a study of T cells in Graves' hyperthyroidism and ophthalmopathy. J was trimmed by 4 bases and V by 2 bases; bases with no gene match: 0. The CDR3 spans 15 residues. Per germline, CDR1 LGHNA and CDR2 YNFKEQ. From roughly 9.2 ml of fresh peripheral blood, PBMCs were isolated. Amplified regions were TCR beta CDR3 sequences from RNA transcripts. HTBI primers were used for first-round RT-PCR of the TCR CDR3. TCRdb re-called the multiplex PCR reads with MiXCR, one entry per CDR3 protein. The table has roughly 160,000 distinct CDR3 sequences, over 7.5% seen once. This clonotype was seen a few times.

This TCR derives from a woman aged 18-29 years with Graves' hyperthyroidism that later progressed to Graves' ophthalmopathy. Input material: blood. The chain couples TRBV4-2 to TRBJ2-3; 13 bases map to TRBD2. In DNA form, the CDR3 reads TGTGCCAGCAGCCAAACTAGCGGGGGGGCAGATACGCAGTATTTT. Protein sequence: CASSQTSGGADTQYF.